The 32 T cell receptor beta chains below come from one sample, sequenced in a study of T cells in Graves' hyperthyroidism and ophthalmopathy. RNA transcripts were the template for amplifying TCR beta CDR3 regions. The HTBI primer set drove a first-round RT-PCR of the TCR CDR3. MiXCR, run by TCRdb on the multiplex PCR reads, gives a single entry per CDR3 protein. Of around 350,000 distinct CDR3 sequences listed, over 15% are singletons. Sequencing was carried out using blood. The origin of the receptors is a woman between 18 and 29 years old with Graves' hyperthyroidism.

This clonotype was observed many times. The rearrangement links TRBV15 to TRBJ1-1, with TRBD1 as a possible D gene (5 bases). Germline CDR1 LNHNV, CDR2 YYDKDF (reference sequence). This CDR3 is 14 amino acids long. The germline V and J ends were trimmed by 8 bases and 1 base, with 14 bases remaining between them. CDR3 coding DNA: TGTGCCACCGGGGGGAATTCGAGGAACACTGAAGCTTTCTTT. Translation: CATGGNSRNTEAFF.

In this sample, this clonotype turned up a few times. The rearrangement uses TRBV9 and TRBJ2-3; no clear D gene. V shed 4 bases and J shed 5 bases, with 11 bases lying between them. The CDR3 has 13 residues. The V gene's germline CDR1 is SGDLS and CDR2 YYNGEE. The CDR3 coding sequence is TGTGCCAGCAGCATCCGATGGGGAGATACGCAGTATTTT. The encoded protein is CASSIRWGDTQYF.

CDR3 nucleotide sequence: TGTGCCAGCAGTGAAGCTGAGCTTGGGAGGGTCCAAGAGACCCAGTACTTC. It translates to CASSEAELGRVQETQYF. The chain uses TRBV6-1 and TRBJ2-5, with TRBD2 matching 7 bases. Per germline, CDR1 MNHNS and CDR2 SASEGT. This CDR3 has 17 amino acids. V trimming: 0 bases; J trimming: 1 base; junction bases outside the gene matches: 8.

This clonotype was counted ten times or more. The CDR3 loop is CSVWTGGERYTF. In nucleotides, the CDR3 is TGCAGCGTTTGGACAGGGGGCGAGCGCTACACCTTC. The rearrangement uses TRBV29-1 and TRBJ1-2; 11 bases agree with TRBD1. Germline V lookup: CDR1 SQVTM, CDR2 ANQGSEA. This CDR3 spans 12 amino acids. J lost 9 bases, V lost 5 bases, and 5 bases had no gene match.

This clonotype was observed many times. This chain uses TRBV7-3 with TRBJ1-2, with 7 bases lining up with TRBD1. The J segment lost 6 bases and the V segment lost 2 bases, leaving 12 bases of the junction unmatched. This CDR3 has 16 amino acids. Germline CDR1 is SGHTA and CDR2 is FQGTGA. CDR3 DNA: TGTGCCAGCAGCTTATTCCCAGGGGGAAATGTGAATGGCTACACCTTC. Protein product: CASSLFPGGNVNGYTF. The full variable domain, in which reference TRBV7-3 and TRBJ1-2 provide the parts outside the CDR3, is GAGVSQTPSNKVTEKGKYVELRCDPISGHTALYWYRQSLGQGPEFLIYFQGTGAADDSGLPNDRFFAVRPEGSVSTLKIQRTERGDSAVYLCASSLFPGGNVNGYTFGSGTRLTVV.

The table lists this clonotype with a few counts. This chain links TRBV14 with TRBJ2-1, with 7 bases aligning to TRBD2. V was pared by 4 bases and J by 6 bases, with 6 bases of the junction left unmatched. Germline V lookup: CDR1 SGHDN, CDR2 FVKESK. The CDR3 is 14 amino acids. CDR3 sequence: CASSRLASGNEQFF. In nucleotides, the CDR3 is TGTGCCAGCAGCCGACTAGCTTCCGGCAATGAGCAGTTCTTC.

This clonotype was detected ten times or more. J is TRBJ1-2 and V is TRBV11-1, with TRBD1 identical over 8 bases. The CDR3 extends over 16 amino acids. The ends lost 4 bases at V and 4 bases at J; junction bases unmatched: 11. Looked up from germline, CDR1 is SGHAT and CDR2 is FQDESV (reference sequence). The CDR3 here is CASSSPNRDRSYGYTF. As DNA, the CDR3 is TGTGCCAGCAGCTCGCCGAACCGGGACAGGTCCTATGGCTACACCTTC. The full variable domain, rest sourced from reference TRBV11-1 and TRBJ1-2, is EAEVAQSPRYKITEKSQAVAFWCDPISGHATLYWYRQILGQGPELLVQFQDESVVDDSQLPKDRFSAERLKGVDSTLKIQPAELGDSAMYLCASSSPNRDRSYGYTFGSGTRLTVV.

This clonotype was detected a few times. A read error may explain this, as a much larger clone is one base away. This chain links TRBV27 with TRBJ2-6, with D tentatively TRBD1 (5 bases). Germline-derived CDR1 and CDR2 are MNHEY and SMNVEV (reference sequence). This CDR3 has 16 residues. V lost 9 bases, J lost 4 bases, and 19 bases lay in between. CDR3 loop: CASRNHGQLGANVLTF. The CDR3 DNA sequence: TGTGCCAGTAGAAACCACGGACAACTCGGGGCCAACGTCCTGACTTTC.

This clonotype was picked up many times. V gene TRBV12-3 or TRBV12-4 combines with J gene TRBJ1-2, with D perhaps matching TRBD1 (5 bases). This CDR3 region has 16 residues. V lost 1 base to trimming and J lost 4 bases, with 16 bases between them. CDR3 in amino acids: CASSLGGAGPAYGYTF. The CDR3 DNA sequence: TGTGCCAGCAGTTTAGGAGGGGCAGGACCAGCCTATGGCTACACCTTC.

This clonotype showed up just a few times. V and J are TRBV9 and TRBJ2-7; D call uncertain. The V end was cut by 2 bases, the J end by 3 bases, with 3 bases between. Germline V gene lookup returns CDR1 SGDLS and CDR2 YYNGEE. The CDR3 length is 11 residues. CDR3 amino acids: CASSVHYEQYF. CDR3 nucleotide sequence: TGTGCCAGCAGCGTTCACTACGAGCAGTACTTC.

This clonotype has just a few counts. The chain joins TRBV12-3 or TRBV12-4 to TRBJ1-2; maybe TRBD1 (6 bases). V dropped 4 bases and J dropped 8 bases, with 14 bases sitting between them. This CDR3 has 13 residues. The CDR3 nucleotides are TGTGCCAGCAGTTCCTCGAGACAGGCGGGCTACACCTTC. This translates into CASSSSRQAGYTF.

This clonotype was seen ten or more times. This rearrangement joins TRBV4-1 to TRBJ1-1; tentative D call: TRBD1 (6 bases). Per germline, CDR1 MGHRA and CDR2 YSYEKL. This CDR3 region has 15 residues. V was pared by 3 bases and J by 3 bases, with 14 bases between. The CDR3, as DNA: TGCGCCAGCAGCCACCTCCCTTGGGGGCACACTGAAGCTTTCTTT. Translation gives CASSHLPWGHTEAFF.

At least ten counts were recorded for this clonotype. CDR3 region: CSAREEGDQPQHF. The CDR3 nucleotides are TGCAGTGCTAGAGAGGAGGGAGATCAGCCCCAGCATTTT. The chain couples TRBV20-1 to TRBJ1-5; no reliable D call. This CDR3 is 13 amino acids long. Trimming pared 0 bases from V and 5 bases from J, leaving 8 bases between. Germline assignment: CDR1 DFQATT and CDR2 SNEGSKA (reference sequence).

The table lists this clonotype with many counts. The chain uses TRBV3-1 and TRBJ2-5; D possibly corresponds to TRBD2 (5 bases). CDR3 size: 13 residues. CDR1 and CDR2 (germline): LGHDT, YNNKEL (reference sequence). Trimming stripped 0 bases from V and 7 bases from J, with 9 bases between. CDR3: CASSQDYRGTQYF. In nucleotides, the CDR3 is TGTGCCAGCAGCCAAGATTATCGGGGGACCCAGTACTTC.

At least ten counts were recorded for this clonotype. This rearrangement joins TRBV5-1 to TRBJ2-2, with unresolved D. There are 15 residues in the CDR3. The V gene lost 0 bases and the J gene lost 1 base, with 7 bases spanning the gap. Germline CDR1 and CDR2: SGHRS and YFSETQ. The CDR3 DNA reads as TGCGCCAGCAGCTTGGCCCCCGAGAACACCGGGGAGCTGTTTTTT. This gives the protein CASSLAPENTGELFF.

A word on this clonotype: This likely comes from a read error, as the CDR3 has no conserved phenylalanine or tryptophan at its end. The chain has TRBV18 and TRBJ1-5; 7 positions match TRBD1. The ends lost 5 bases at V and 0 bases at J; junction bases unmatched: 7. The CDR3 loop spans 16 amino acids. Germline-derived CDR1 and CDR2 are KGHSH and LQKENI. CDR3 loop: CASSFRTGDSNQPQHS. CDR3 in DNA: TGTGCCAGCTCATTTAGGACAGGAGATAGCAATCAGCCCCAGCATTCT.

This clonotype occurred many times. The chain uses TRBV6-2 or TRBV6-3 and TRBJ1-1; a possible D gene is TRBD1 (5 bases). The V gene's germline CDR1 is MNHEY and CDR2 SVGEGT. This CDR3 contains 16 residues. Trimming took 2 bases from V and 0 from J, leaving 13 bases between them. The CDR3, as DNA: TGTGCCAGCAGTTACCCTACCACAGGTATGAACACTGAAGCTTTCTTT. Protein sequence: CASSYPTTGMNTEAFF.

This clonotype showed up many times. The genes are TRBV10-3 and TRBJ1-2, with TRBD1 matching 11 bases. The CDR3 loop spans 17 amino acids. CDR1 ENHRY and CDR2 SYGVKD come from the germline V gene. V was clipped by 3 bases and J by 4 bases; unmatched bases: 10. Written as DNA, the CDR3 is TGTGCCATCAGTGATGGTGGACAGGGGGCGCGTACCTATGGCTACACCTTC. It yields the protein CAISDGGQGARTYGYTF.

The sample holds many counts of this clonotype. The V call is TRBV9, the J call TRBJ1-2; no clear D. The CDR3 spans 15 residues. From germline, CDR1 is SGDLS and CDR2 YYNGEE. V lost 3 bases and J lost 9, with 21 bases in between. This CDR3 is CASSGNKPRSIRYTF. The CDR3 DNA reads as TGTGCCAGCAGCGGTAATAAACCCAGATCCATTCGCTACACCTTC.

This clonotype was observed many times. V is TRBV6-5 and J is TRBJ1-2; D gene uncertain. Looked up from germline, CDR1 is MNHEY and CDR2 is SVGAGI. Trimming took 3 bases from V and 3 from J, leaving 5 bases between them. This CDR3 contains 12 residues. The CDR3 DNA sequence: TGTGCCAGCAGTTATGATCACTATGGCTACACCTTC. It encodes CASSYDHYGYTF.

This clonotype was detected many times. The rearrangement links TRBV6-1 to TRBJ1-5; the D gene is possibly TRBD1 (5 bases). Between the trimmed V and J ends, which lost 2 bases and 6 bases, there was a span of 11 bases. Per the germline V gene, CDR1 is MNHNS and CDR2 is SASEGT. The CDR3 consists of 14 residues. CDR3 nucleotide sequence: TGTGCCAGCAGTGAATACGGGGGTGTTCAGCCCCAGCATTTT. Amino acids: CASSEYGGVQPQHF.

The chain combines TRBV6-5 with TRBJ2-7; TRBD1 aligns across 8 bases. Germline loops: CDR1 MNHEY, CDR2 SVGAGI. This CDR3 region has 15 residues. J gave up 4 bases and V 4 bases, and 9 bases lay outside the gene matches. DNA of the CDR3: TGTGCCAGCAGTTTAAGGCAGGGGGCAGGGTACGAGCAGTACTTC. This codes for CASSLRQGAGYEQYF.

The table lists this clonotype with a few counts. A single base separates this from a much larger clone, so it may be a read error. The V call is TRBV20-1, the J call TRBJ1-2, with D possibly matching TRBD1 (5 bases). Trimming removed 2 bases from V and 2 bases from J, with 15 bases in between. Germline V gene lookup returns CDR1 DFQATT and CDR2 SNEGSKA (reference sequence). CDR3 length: 15 amino acids. In DNA form, the CDR3 reads TGCAGTGCTAGATCTTCCTCGGACAAGAACTATGGCTACACCTTC. It codes for CSARSSSDKNYGYTF.

The V and J genes are TRBV20-1 and TRBJ2-7; D is unclear. This CDR3 is 14 amino acids long. V was clipped by 6 bases and J by 2 bases, with 17 bases between them. Per germline, CDR1 DFQATT and CDR2 SNEGSKA (reference sequence). The CDR3 sequence is CSAQPGPVTYEQYF. For the CDR3, the DNA is TGCAGTGCCCAGCCCGGGCCCGTTACCTACGAGCAGTACTTC.

The V call is TRBV5-1, the J call TRBJ1-2; TRBD1 aligns across 9 bases. The CDR3 is 16 residues long. In germline, CDR1 is SGHRS, CDR2 YFSETQ. The V gene end was trimmed by 2 bases and the J gene end by 2 bases; junction bases not matched to a gene: 7. In DNA form, the CDR3 reads TGCGCCAGCAGCTTTACACCCGGGACAGGGAACTATGGCTACACCTTC. It codes for CASSFTPGTGNYGYTF.

About this clonotype: With a much larger clone just one base away, this may be a read error. This chain uses TRBV7-3 with TRBJ2-2; D tentatively reads TRBD1 or TRBD2 (5 bases each). CDR1 is SGHTA, CDR2 FQGTGA, per germline. The CDR3 is 15 amino acids. In nucleotides, the CDR3 is TGTGCCAGCAGCCTCGGGGCCCCGAACACCGGGGAGCTGGTTTTT. Translating it yields CASSLGAPNTGELVF.

This clonotype was recorded a few times. An end of the junction differs from the germline gene, which may be a read error. This sequence joins TRBV11-3 and TRBJ2-2, with D maybe TRBD2 (5 bases). The length of the CDR3 is 11 residues. CDR1 is SGHNT and CDR2 is YENEEA in the germline V gene. CDR3 protein: CASSLDGELCF. In DNA, the CDR3 is TGTGCCAGCAGCTTAGACGGGGAGCTGTGTTTT. The full variable domain, its missing parts supplied by reference TRBV11-3 and TRBJ2-2, is EAGVVQSPRYKIIEKKQPVAFWCNPISGHNTLYWYLQNLGQGPELLIRYENEEAVDDSQLPKDRFSAERLKGVDSTLKIQPAELGDSAVYLCASSLDGELCFGEGSRLTVL.

This clonotype was counted at least ten times. The V gene is TRBV24-1, the J gene TRBJ1-5; weak D call: TRBD1 (6 bases). The CDR3 is 14 amino acids. CDR1 is KGHDR and CDR2 is SFDVKD in the germline V gene. V lost 2 bases and J lost 4, with 8 bases in between. This CDR3 is CATSDWTANQPQHF. The CDR3 nucleotides are TGTGCCACCAGTGATTGGACAGCTAATCAGCCCCAGCATTTT.

This clonotype has a count of ten or more. The J gene is TRBJ1-1, the V gene TRBV29-1; D remains unclear. The CDR3 sequence is 13 residues long. The germline V gene encodes CDR1 SQVTM and CDR2 ANQGSEA. Trimming removed 1 base from V and 4 bases from J, with 10 bases in between. CDR3 nucleotide sequence: TGCAGCGTTGAAGTCGGGATGGGCACTGAAGCTTTCTTT. Protein: CSVEVGMGTEAFF.

In regard to this clonotype: Since a much larger clone is just one base distant, this may be a read error. The rearrangement joins TRBV19 to TRBJ2-7, with 7 positions matching TRBD1. V was pared by 6 bases and J by 5 bases, with 7 bases of the junction left unmatched. Germline CDR1 reads LNHDA; CDR2 reads SQIVND (reference sequence). CDR3 length: 13 amino acids. CDR3 DNA: TGTGCCAGTAGAGGGAAAGGGGGCAACGAGCAGTACTTC. As protein: CASRGKGGNEQYF.

This clonotype was recorded at least ten times. The chain is built from TRBV6-2 or TRBV6-3 and TRBJ1-3; D remains unclear. The CDR3 length is 13 residues. Per the germline V gene, CDR1 is MNHEY and CDR2 is SVGEGT. V lost 8 bases to trimming and J lost 1 base, with 9 bases between them. For the CDR3, the DNA is TGTGCCAGCGCCAGGAGTTCTGGAAACACCATATATTTT. Residues: CASARSSGNTIYF.

Ten or more counts support this clonotype. This rearrangement joins TRBV15 to TRBJ2-5; D is ambiguous. The CDR3 consists of 13 residues. Germline values: CDR1 LNHNV, CDR2 YYDKDF (reference sequence). V was trimmed by 0 bases and J by 5 bases, leaving 7 bases between them. The CDR3 is CATSREYIETQYF. The CDR3 nucleotides read TGTGCCACCAGCAGAGAGTATATTGAGACCCAGTACTTC.